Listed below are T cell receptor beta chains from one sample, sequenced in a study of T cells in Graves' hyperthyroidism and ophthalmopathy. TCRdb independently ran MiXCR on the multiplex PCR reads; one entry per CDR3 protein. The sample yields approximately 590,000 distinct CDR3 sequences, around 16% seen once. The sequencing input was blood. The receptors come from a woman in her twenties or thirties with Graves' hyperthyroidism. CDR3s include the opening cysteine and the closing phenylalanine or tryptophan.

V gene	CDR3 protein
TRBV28	CASSQFATGNQPQHF
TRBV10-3	CASTPGQSSTDTQYF
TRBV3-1	CASSQDPSSYNEQFF
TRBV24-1	CATSDRGTRGDTQYF
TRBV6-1	CASRESTGWGSNQPQHF
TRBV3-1	CASSQSGVTNTEAFF
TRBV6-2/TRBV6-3	CASTPGGRGSSYNEQFF
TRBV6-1	CASIGLAGTGELFF
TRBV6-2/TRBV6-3	CASRGTGTNEQFF
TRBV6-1	CASSQRTLLNEQFF
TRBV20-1	CSAGPSGETQYF
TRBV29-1	CSVGASGNEQFF
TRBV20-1	CSLSGPITVTDTQYF